A selection of T cell receptor beta chains follows, all from one sample in a study of blood T cell repertoires in COVID-19. Sequenced by immunoSEQ multiplex PCR; TCRdb stores in-frame clones only, minus some. The sample has 55,000 to 75,000 clones; around 84% are singletons. What was sequenced was peripheral blood. These receptors were taken from a human donor with active COVID-19. The donor label of this sample is uncertain. Each CDR3 is given without its conserved first and last residue. The order of the fields is V gene, J gene, CDR3 protein.

v_gene: TRBV3-1/TRBV3-2
j_gene: TRBJ2-5
CDR3aa: ASSPPMAGGGETQY

v_gene: TRBV7-2
j_gene: TRBJ2-2
CDR3aa: ASSLAWGRDTGELF

v_gene: TRBV5-6
j_gene: TRBJ2-6
CDR3aa: ASSSPSGGASGANVLT

v_gene: TRBV28
j_gene: TRBJ2-5
CDR3aa: ASSTTRIGPRETQY

v_gene: TRBV27
j_gene: TRBJ1-2
CDR3aa: ASSLSWGAGGIFGYT

v_gene: TRBV6-5
j_gene: TRBJ2-1
CDR3aa: ASRGTGVLGEQF

v_gene: TRBV19
j_gene: TRBJ2-1
CDR3aa: ASKAWQGAQMNEQF

v_gene: TRBV6-2/TRBV6-3
j_gene: TRBJ1-5
CDR3aa: ASSYLIGGSYSNQPQH

v_gene: TRBV4-2
j_gene: TRBJ2-1
CDR3aa: ASSQLTGGYNEQF

v_gene: TRBV2
j_gene: TRBJ2-3
CDR3aa: ASSFNRLAGGLSDTQY

v_gene: TRBV7-3
j_gene: TRBJ2-7
CDR3aa: ASSHGGEQY

v_gene: TRBV5-1
j_gene: TRBJ2-1
CDR3aa: ASSSDSSGSSYNEQF

v_gene: TRBV6-5
j_gene: TRBJ1-1
CDR3aa: ASSYFRTKNTEAF

v_gene: TRBV6-2/TRBV6-3
j_gene: TRBJ1-5
CDR3aa: ASSYPGQGVWSNQPQH

v_gene: TRBV5-1
j_gene: TRBJ2-7
CDR3aa: ASRREPQRSSYEQY